Described below is a single TCR beta chain sequence and its context. TCRdb ran MiXCR on the 5' RACE reads and lists one entry per CDR3 protein. The table has approximately 260,000 distinct CDR3 sequences, 18% seen once; the top ten hold more than 25%. This sample was included in a study of CD8 T cells in ankylosing spondylitis. Germline CDR1 LGHNA, CDR2 YSLEER. This CDR3 comprises 16 residues. V was clipped by 0 bases and J by 9 bases, with 20 bases between them. This TCR derives from a male donor with ankylosing spondylitis or in good health (not recorded which). The chain is built from TRBV4-3 and TRBJ2-5; the D gene could be TRBD1 or TRBD2 (6 bases each). The material sequenced was blood, either unsorted or a sorted T cell fraction (not recorded which). CDR3 sequence (DNA): TGCGCCAGCAGCCAAGATAGGGGGGAAGGGGCTGGGGCCCAGTACTTC. Protein product: CASSQDRGEGAGAQYF.